This T cell receptor beta chain was recovered during a study of monozygotic twins with inflammatory bowel disease. Total RNA input per TCR library was 3,000 to 4,500 ng. Template-switch reactions added UMIs with a 6-nucleotide sample barcode. After re-calling the 5' RACE reads, TCRdb lists one entry per CDR3 protein, DNA absent. The specimen's table records under 200,000 distinct CDR3 sequences. The CDR3 extends over 17 amino acids. Looked up from germline, CDR1 is SGHVS and CDR2 is FQNEAQ. Sequencing used blood. This TCR was sampled from a human donor with ulcerative colitis or Crohn's disease, or a healthy co-twin of an affected twin (not recorded which). V and J are TRBV7-8 and TRBJ2-1; TCRdb's D call of TRBD2 is untestable without DNA. This CDR3 is CASSLEMASGRYNEQFF. The full variable domain, with the rest looked up from reference TRBV7-8 and TRBJ2-1, is GAGVSQSPRYKVAKRGQDVALRCDPISGHVSLFWYQQALGQGPEFLTYFQNEAQLDKSGLPSDRFFAERPEGSVSTLKIQRTQQEDSAVYLCASSLEMASGRYNEQFFGPGTRLTVL.